A selection of T cell receptor beta chains follows, all from one sample in a study of blood T cells in healthy people across ages. TCRdb analysed the 5' RACE reads with MiXCR anew, one entry per CDR3 protein. The profile covers hundreds of thousands of distinct CDR3 sequences, with 56% appearing a single time and roughly 25% taken by the ten largest. Sequences were obtained from blood. These receptors came from a man between 40 and 49 years old in good health. Each CDR3 is given with its conserved first and last residue. The D gene is left open where the match is weak. Clone sizes are given selectively: once, few, many, or a class where the clone is expanded.

CDR3,DNA,D,V,J,length,size
CASSLVPRGQGGLETQYF,TGTGCCAGCAGCTTAGTGCCCCGCGGACAGGGTGGGTTGGAGACCCAGTACTTC,TRBD1,TRBV7-9,TRBJ2-5,18,.
CASSLELQETQYF,TGTGCCAGCTCCCTGGAGCTACAAGAGACCCAGTACTTC,.,TRBV4-2,TRBJ2-5,13,few
CASNLRTGGTEAFF,TGTGCCAGCAACCTCCGGACAGGGGGAACTGAAGCTTTCTTT,TRBD1,TRBV6-1,TRBJ1-1,14,.
CASSPPLIGRDGYTF,TGTGCCAGCAGCCCCCCATTAATAGGGCGGGATGGCTACACCTTC,.,TRBV27,TRBJ1-2,15,few
CASSAAGVQREGYTF,TGTGCCAGCAGCGCCGCCGGGGTCCAAAGGGAGGGCTACACCTTC,.,TRBV9,TRBJ1-2,15,.
CSGGRTGQNTEAFF,TGCAGCGGAGGGAGGACAGGCCAGAACACTGAAGCTTTCTTT,TRBD1,TRBV29-1,TRBJ1-1,14,.
CASSVPLAEETQYF,TGTGCCAGCAGCGTACCCCTAGCGGAAGAGACCCAGTACTTC,TRBD2,TRBV11-3,TRBJ2-5,14,.
CASSHGTSGGYEQFF,TGTGCCAGCAGCCACGGGACTAGCGGGGGGTATGAGCAGTTCTTC,TRBD2,TRBV7-2,TRBJ2-1,15,few
CASSPGQGSWKLFF,TGCGCCAGCAGCCCCGGACAGGGATCATGGAAACTGTTTTTT,TRBD1,TRBV5-1,TRBJ1-4,14,few
CASSPADGEFTDTQYF,TGTGCCAGCAGTCCGGCGGACGGAGAATTCACAGATACGCAGTATTTT,.,TRBV27,TRBJ2-3,16,few
CASSVGGAGTYYEQYF,TGTGCCAGCAGTGTCGGTGGAGCGGGAACCTACTACGAGCAGTACTTC,TRBD2,TRBV6-2/TRBV6-3,TRBJ2-7,16,.
CASSTQGRDWYEQYF,TGTGCCAGCAGTACACAGGGGAGGGATTGGTACGAGCAGTACTTC,.,TRBV2,TRBJ2-7,15,.
CASSLGSPTDTQYF,TGTGCCAGCAGTCTAGGGTCCCCGACAGATACGCAGTATTTT,.,TRBV2,TRBJ2-3,14,.
CASSSGDGGAQYF,TGTGCCAGCAGCTCCGGGGACGGGGGGGCCCAGTACTTC,TRBD2,TRBV5-6,TRBJ2-5,13,.
CSVETGAADGEQFF,TGCAGCGTTGAGACCGGTGCGGCTGATGGTGAGCAGTTCTTC,.,TRBV29-1,TRBJ2-1,14,few
CASSSLPGVYNEQFF,TGCGCCAGCAGCTCGCTCCCCGGGGTATACAATGAGCAGTTCTTC,.,TRBV5-1,TRBJ2-1,15,.
CASSSRLGLETQYF,TGTGCCAGCAGCTCCAGACTGGGATTAGAGACCCAGTACTTC,.,TRBV5-6,TRBJ2-5,14,.